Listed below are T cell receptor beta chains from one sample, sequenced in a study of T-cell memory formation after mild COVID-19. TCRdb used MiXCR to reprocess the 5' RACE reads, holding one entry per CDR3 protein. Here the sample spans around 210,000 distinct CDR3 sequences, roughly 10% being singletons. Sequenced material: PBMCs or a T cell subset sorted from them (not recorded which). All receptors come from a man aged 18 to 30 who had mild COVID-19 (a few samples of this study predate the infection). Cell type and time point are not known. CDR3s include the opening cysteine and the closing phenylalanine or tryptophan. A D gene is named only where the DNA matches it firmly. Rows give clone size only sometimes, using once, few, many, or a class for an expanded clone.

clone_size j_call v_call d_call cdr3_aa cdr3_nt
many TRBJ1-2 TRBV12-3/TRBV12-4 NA CASSLEYGVYGYTF TGTGCCAGCAGTTTAGAGTACGGCGTCTATGGCTACACCTTC
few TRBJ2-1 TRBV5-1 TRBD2 CASSPIAGGPGNEQFF TGCGCCAGCAGCCCCATAGCGGGGGGGCCGGGGAATGAGCAGTTCTTC
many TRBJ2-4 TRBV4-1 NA CASSQGVLRGRNIQYF TGCGCCAGCAGCCAAGGGGTGTTACGGGGTAGGAACATTCAGTACTTC
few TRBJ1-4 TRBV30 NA CAWSVKGPDGLGKLFF TGTGCCTGGAGTGTGAAAGGGCCGGACGGTTTGGGCAAACTGTTTTTT
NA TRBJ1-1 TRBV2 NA CASSEGQTAFF TGTGCCAGCAGTGAAGGTCAGACAGCTTTCTTT
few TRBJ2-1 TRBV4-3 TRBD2 CASSQLRASGAYNEQFF TGCGCCAGCAGCCAACTCCGTGCTAGCGGGGCTTACAATGAGCAGTTCTTC
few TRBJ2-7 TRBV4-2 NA CASSRGGDSYEQYF TGTGCCAGCAGCCGAGGAGGTGACTCCTACGAGCAGTACTTC
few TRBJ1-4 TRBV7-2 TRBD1 CASSLFGQAGEKLFF TGTGCCAGCAGCTTATTCGGACAGGCGGGTGAAAAACTGTTTTTT
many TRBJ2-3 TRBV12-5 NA CASGPGTANLGTQYF TGTGCTAGTGGTCCCGGGACTGCCAACCTCGGTACGCAGTATTTT
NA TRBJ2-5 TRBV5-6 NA CASSLGWGAAETQYF TGTGCCAGCAGCTTGGGGTGGGGGGCGGCGGAGACCCAGTACTTC
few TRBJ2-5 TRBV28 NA CASSAVGETQYF TGTGCCAGCAGTGCCGTTGGGGAGACCCAGTACTTC
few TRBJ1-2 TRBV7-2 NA CASSSGAGPYGYTF TGTGCCAGCAGCTCGGGGGCGGGGCCGTATGGCTACACCTTC
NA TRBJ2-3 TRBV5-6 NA CASSFLGAADTQYF TGTGCCAGCAGCTTTCTGGGGGCGGCAGATACGCAGTATTTT
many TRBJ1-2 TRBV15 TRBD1 CATRSGQNYGYTF TGTGCCACCAGATCGGGACAGAACTATGGCTACACCTTC
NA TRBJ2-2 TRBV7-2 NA CASSLGAGNTGELFF TGTGCCAGCAGCTTAGGAGCGGGGAACACCGGGGAGCTGTTTTTT
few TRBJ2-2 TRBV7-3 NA CASGRRNTGELFF TGTGCCAGCGGACGAAGGAACACCGGGGAGCTGTTTTTT
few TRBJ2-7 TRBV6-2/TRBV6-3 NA CASSYSDGQPVQYF TGTGCCAGCAGTTACTCGGATGGGCAACCCGTGCAGTACTTC
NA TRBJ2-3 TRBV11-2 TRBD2 CASTKARTSGGADTQYF TGTGCCAGCACCAAAGCCAGGACTAGCGGGGGGGCAGATACGCAGTATTTT
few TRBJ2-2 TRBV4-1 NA CASSHLPVPGLITGELFF TGCGCCAGCAGCCATTTACCCGTCCCGGGACTCATCACCGGGGAGCTGTTTTTT
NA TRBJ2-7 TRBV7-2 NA CASSLTGFSYEQYF TGTGCCAGCAGCCTAACAGGGTTCTCCTACGAGCAGTACTTC
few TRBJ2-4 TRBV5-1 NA CASSLDRIRGNIQYF TGCGCCAGCAGCTTGGATAGGATTAGGGGAAACATTCAGTACTTC
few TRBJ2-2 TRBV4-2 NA CASSQLSGTKNTGELFF TGTGCCAGCAGCCAATTGTCCGGGACCAAGAACACCGGGGAGCTGTTTTTT
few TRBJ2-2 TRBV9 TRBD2 CASSVHSGGSTGELFF TGTGCCAGCAGCGTCCATTCGGGGGGGAGCACCGGGGAGCTGTTTTTT
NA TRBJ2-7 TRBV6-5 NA CASKASGPYEQYF TGTGCCAGCAAAGCCAGCGGCCCCTACGAGCAGTACTTC
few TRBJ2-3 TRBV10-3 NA CAISRTGGGANTDTQYF TGTGCCATCAGCCGAACCGGGGGCGGGGCAAACACAGATACGCAGTATTTT
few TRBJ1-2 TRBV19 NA CASSIDQDRYGYTF TGTGCCAGTAGTATAGATCAGGACCGCTATGGCTACACCTTC
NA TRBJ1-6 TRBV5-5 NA CASSPDRGITNSPLHF TGTGCCAGCAGCCCGGATCGGGGAATAACTAATTCACCCCTCCACTTT
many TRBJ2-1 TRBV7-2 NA CASSSDSRYNEQFF TGTGCCAGCAGTTCGGACAGTAGATACAATGAGCAGTTCTTC
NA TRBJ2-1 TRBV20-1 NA CSASPGNSYNEQFF TGCAGTGCTAGCCCAGGGAACTCCTACAATGAGCAGTTCTTC